These 30 T cell receptor beta chains were sequenced from one sample in a study of regulatory T cells in long-lasting Graves disease. Sample time point: newly diagnosed GD, antithyroid drugs for less than 3 months. PBMCs were the source of the RNA used for TCR sequencing. For TCR beta, libraries came from iRepertoire HTBI primers and Arm-PCR of CDR3 regions. TCRdb fed the multiplex PCR reads into MiXCR, producing one record per CDR3 protein. The sample has 410,000 or so distinct CDR3 sequences, 15% seen once; the top ten hold 16%. These same data were also listed under a study on T cells in Graves' hyperthyroidism and ophthalmopathy.

The sample here was peripheral blood mononuclear cells (PBMCs), taken at new diagnosis, from a patient treated with antithyroid drugs. The origin of the receptors is a woman aged 30 to 39 with Graves disease.

This clonotype was observed a handful of times. The rearrangement links TRBV24-1 to TRBJ2-6; no clear D gene. Trimming removed 6 bases from V and 0 bases from J, with 8 bases in between. Germline values: CDR1 KGHDR, CDR2 SFDVKD. This CDR3 is 15 amino acids long. The CDR3 region is CATSTTDSGANVLTF. The CDR3 region has the DNA TGTGCCACCAGTACAACGGACTCTGGGGCCAACGTCCTGACTTTC.

The sample holds many counts of this clonotype. One end of the junction is discordant with germline, which a read error may explain. The chain employs TRBV11-3 and TRBJ2-1; 8 nucleotides match TRBD2. Germline-derived CDR1 and CDR2 are SGHNT and YENEEA. The CDR3 has 15 amino acids. The CDR3 DNA reads as TGTGCCAGCAGCCGAACTAGCGGAACTTACAATAAGCAGTTCTTC. It codes for CASSRTSGTYNKQFF.

In the case of this clonotype: Here the CDR3 omits its conserved ending phenylalanine or tryptophan, so a read error is the likely source. The limits of the CDR3 on the DNA are not certain, so only TCRdb's listed CDR3 is given. This chain joins TRBV6-2 or TRBV6-3 and TRBJ2-1. The CDR3 is 14 residues long, ends included. CDR1 is MNHEY and CDR2 is SVGEGT in the germline V gene. CDR3 sequence reads: CASSEMQVRATKFS.

This clonotype occurred many times. The rearrangement uses TRBV13 and TRBJ1-1; TRBD1 matches 8 bases. The V segment lost 0 bases and the J segment 6 bases; nucleotides outside the gene matches: 6. This CDR3 comprises 15 residues. Germline V gene sequence: CDR1 PRHDT, CDR2 FYEKMQ (reference sequence). CDR3 nucleotide sequence: TGTGCCAGCAGCTTAGGAGGACAGGGCAGGGCTGAAGCTTTCTTT. Translation: CASSLGGQGRAEAFF.

The J gene is TRBJ2-3, the V gene TRBV13; TRBD2 aligns across 7 bases. J was trimmed by 9 bases and V by 4 bases; bases with no gene match: 4. CDR3 length: 12 amino acids. Germline lookup yields CDR1 PRHDT and CDR2 FYEKMQ (reference sequence). The CDR3 nucleotides read TGTGCCAGCAGCTCTGGACTAGTGACGCAGTATTTT. Residues: CASSSGLVTQYF. The whole variable domain, remainder taken from reference TRBV13 and TRBJ2-3, is AAGVIQSPRHLIKEKRETATLKCYPIPRHDTVYWYQQGPGQDPQFLISFYEKMQSDKGSIPDRFSAQQFSDYHSELNMSSLELGDSALYFCASSSGLVTQYFGPGTRLTVL.

This clonotype has ten or more counts. The gene calls are TRBV18 and TRBJ1-1; the D is unclear. Germline CDR1 reads KGHSH; CDR2 reads LQKENI. The CDR3 spans 13 residues. With 3 bases removed from V and 4 bases from J, the gap between germline ends came to 9 bases. CDR3 region: CASSPMGSTEAFF. The CDR3 DNA follows: TGTGCCAGCTCACCGATGGGGTCCACTGAAGCTTTCTTT.

Many counts were recorded for this clonotype. The gene calls are TRBV6-5 and TRBJ2-1; 10 nucleotides align to TRBD2. The CDR3 is 15 amino acids. Trimming took 8 bases from V and 1 from J; bases not matched to a gene: 5. The V gene's germline CDR1 is MNHEY and CDR2 SVGAGI. Written as DNA, the CDR3 is TGTGCCAGCCGTTCTAGCGGGAGATCCTACAATGAGCAGTTCTTC. Translating gives CASRSSGRSYNEQFF.

This clonotype was seen ten or more times. This sequence joins TRBV6-5 and TRBJ2-1; tentatively, D is TRBD2 (5 bases). Germline V lookup: CDR1 MNHEY, CDR2 SVGAGI. CDR3 size: 14 residues. Trimming stripped 2 bases from V and 7 bases from J, with 12 bases between. This CDR3 reads CASSYGGGMNEQFF. The DNA for the CDR3 is TGTGCCAGCAGTTACGGTGGAGGTATGAATGAGCAGTTCTTC.

This clonotype was picked up many times. The chain carries TRBV2 and TRBJ2-5; the D gene is possibly TRBD1 (6 bases). The CDR3 sequence is 14 residues long. V shed 3 bases and J shed 3 bases, with 11 bases lying between them. Germline loops: CDR1 SNHLY, CDR2 FYNNEI. The CDR3: CASSDGQFKETQYF. DNA of the CDR3: TGTGCCAGCAGTGATGGACAGTTTAAAGAGACCCAGTACTTC.

This clonotype was seen repeatedly, ten times or more. J is TRBJ2-1 and V is TRBV30; TRBD2 agrees at 13 bases. V trimming: 1 base; J trimming: 2 bases; junction bases outside the gene matches: 11. Germline V gene lookup returns CDR1 GTSNPN and CDR2 SVGIG (reference sequence). The CDR3 is made up of 19 amino acids. The CDR3 spells CAWSGLGYGTSGTYNEQFF. The CDR3 bases are TGTGCCTGGAGTGGACTCGGCTACGGGACTAGCGGGACCTACAATGAGCAGTTCTTC.

This clonotype was counted many times. This chain joins TRBV7-8 and TRBJ2-6; 9 nucleotides align to TRBD1. The CDR3 contains 19 residues. V was clipped by 1 base and J by 0 bases; unmatched bases: 7. Per the germline V gene, CDR1 is SGHVS and CDR2 is FQNEAQ. The DNA for the CDR3 is TGTGCCAGCAGCTTAGTTCGGGACAGGGACCACTCTGGGGCCAACGTCCTGACTTTC. It specifies CASSLVRDRDHSGANVLTF.

This clonotype has at least ten counts. The chain joins TRBV12-3 or TRBV12-4 to TRBJ1-1; possible D gene TRBD1, 5 bases. Trimming took 4 bases from V and 4 from J, leaving 10 bases between them. The CDR3 has 13 amino acids. The CDR3 coding sequence is TGTGCCAGCAGTTCAGGGTCCGGCACTGAAGCTTTCTTT. It encodes CASSSGSGTEAFF.

The V gene is TRBV15, the J gene TRBJ1-1; 7 bases agree with TRBD1. The junction had 8 bases not matched to a gene; V was cut back by 4 bases and J by 0 bases. This CDR3 has 16 residues. Germline V gene sequence: CDR1 LNHNV, CDR2 YYDKDF (reference sequence). Written as DNA, the CDR3 is TGTGCCACCAGCAAAGACAGGGTCTTCATGAACACTGAAGCTTTCTTT. Amino acid sequence: CATSKDRVFMNTEAFF.

Comment on this clonotype: A much more abundant neighbour one base away suggests this may be a read error. The V and J genes are TRBV12-3 or TRBV12-4 and TRBJ2-7; maybe TRBD1 (5 bases). Deletions cut 11 bases from V and 5 bases from J, with 22 bases between. This CDR3 is 14 amino acids long. The DNA for the CDR3 is TGTGCCGGCGGCCGGGCCACAGGTTCGGACGAGCAGTACTTC. As protein: CAGGRATGSDEQYF.

This clonotype was observed many times. This chain joins TRBV9 and TRBJ2-7; TRBD2 matches 9 bases. V shed 6 bases and J 2 bases; nucleotides not matched to a gene: 6. CDR3 length equals 14 residues. From germline, CDR1 is SGDLS and CDR2 YYNGEE. CDR3 protein: CASTPGLAPYEQYF. DNA for the CDR3: TGTGCCAGCACCCCGGGACTAGCCCCCTACGAGCAGTACTTC. Combining the CDR3 with reference TRBV9 and TRBJ2-7 gives the whole variable domain DSGVTQTPKHLITATGQRVTLRCSPRSGDLSVYWYQQSLDQGLQFLIQYYNGEERAKGNILERFSAQQFPDLHSELNLSSLELGDSALYFCASTPGLAPYEQYFGPGTRLTVT.

This clonotype has at least ten counts. V and J are TRBV3-1 and TRBJ2-7, with 11 bases fitting TRBD2. The germline gives CDR1 LGHDT, CDR2 YNNKEL (reference sequence). J was trimmed by 5 bases and V by 0 bases; bases with no gene match: 6. This CDR3 has 16 residues. The CDR3 DNA sequence: TGTGCCAGCAGCCAAGACCAACTAGCGGGAGAACACGAGCAGTACTTC. It encodes CASSQDQLAGEHEQYF.

This sequence joins TRBV5-1 and TRBJ1-4, with 7 bases matching TRBD1. Germline CDR1 reads SGHRS; CDR2 reads YFSETQ. After removal of 4 bases from V and 7 bases from J, the junction contained 10 bases not matched to a gene. CDR3 length equals 15 residues. The chain's CDR3 is CASSTNTGVGEKLFF. The CDR3 DNA follows: TGCGCCAGCAGCACGAATACAGGGGTGGGTGAAAAACTGTTTTTT.

In this sample, this clonotype turned up many times. The CDR3 coding sequence is TGTGCCAGCACCCAGAGGGGGAATGAGCAGTTCTTC. Translating gives CASTQRGNEQFF. The chain has TRBV12-3 or TRBV12-4 and TRBJ2-1; possibly TRBD1 for D (6 bases). There are 12 residues in the CDR3. The ends were cut back, 7 bases at V and 7 bases at J, with 11 bases in the middle.

This clonotype was observed a single time. It may be a read error: a sequence one base away is much more abundant. The chain recombines TRBV3-1 with TRBJ2-1, with 7 positions matching TRBD2. V shed 3 bases, J shed 4 bases, and the junction held 12 bases outside the gene matches. The CDR3 runs to 17 residues. Germline CDR1 is LGHDT and CDR2 is YNNKEL (reference sequence). CDR3 sequence reads: CASSQTPRGIGYNEQFF. CDR3 DNA: TGTGCCAGCAGCCAGACCCCGCGGGGGATCGGGTACAATGAGCAGTTCTTC.

The V gene is TRBV7-8, the J gene TRBJ2-1, with unresolved D. The CDR3 loop spans 15 amino acids. Trimming removed 2 bases from V and 8 bases from J, with 16 bases in between. Per the germline V gene, CDR1 is SGHVS and CDR2 is FQNEAQ. CDR3 sequence (DNA): TGTGCCAGCAGCTTAACGGACCCCGGACCCCATGAGCAGTTCTTC. The encoded protein is CASSLTDPGPHEQFF.

This clonotype was counted ten times or more. The chain employs TRBV20-1 and TRBJ1-2; 7 nucleotides line up with TRBD1. The CDR3 is made up of 14 amino acids. CDR1 is DFQATT, CDR2 SNEGSKA, per germline (reference sequence). Trimming cost V 1 base and J 2 bases; bases outside gene matches: 4. This CDR3 is CSARGQGVNYGYTF. The CDR3 DNA sequence: TGCAGTGCTAGAGGGCAGGGGGTAAACTATGGCTACACCTTC.

Note on this clonotype: This may arise from a read error, as a much more abundant clone is one base away. The chain couples TRBV6-1 to TRBJ2-1; 13 nucleotides agree with TRBD2. Germline CDR1 MNHNS, CDR2 SASEGT. J was trimmed by 10 bases and V by 5 bases; bases with no gene match: 14. The CDR3 consists of 17 residues. CDR3 protein: CASSTGLAGYLFSEQFF. The DNA for the CDR3 is TGTGCCAGCAGTACGGGACTAGCGGGATATCTGTTCTCCGAGCAGTTCTTC.

The sample holds many counts of this clonotype. This rearrangement joins TRBV20-1 to TRBJ2-1; 9 nucleotides align to TRBD1. V gave up 6 bases and J gave up 9 bases; unmatched junction bases: 9. Looked up from germline, CDR1 is DFQATT and CDR2 is SNEGSKA (reference sequence). CDR3 size: 13 residues. The CDR3 bases are TGCAGTGCGCTACAGGGGGCGTACGGTGAGCAGTTCTTC. Protein: CSALQGAYGEQFF.

The chain joins TRBV10-3 to TRBJ2-6; D gene unclear. The CDR3 spans 17 residues. Trimming cost V 4 bases and J 0 bases, with 13 bases left between them. Germline CDR1 reads ENHRY; CDR2 reads SYGVKD. The CDR3 here is CAISARSGDSGANVLTF. The DNA of the CDR3 is TGTGCCATCAGTGCTCGGTCTGGGGACTCTGGGGCCAACGTCCTGACTTTC.

In its sample, this clonotype was seen many times. V usage is TRBV7-9 and J usage is TRBJ2-7; perhaps TRBD1 as D (6 bases). The V end was cut by 5 bases, the J end by 1 base, with 18 bases between. The CDR3 covers 16 residues. Germline V gene lookup returns CDR1 SEHNR and CDR2 FQNEAQ (reference sequence). The CDR3 bases are TGTGCCAGCAGCCGGACCACACCGGGACAATCCTACGAGCAGTACTTC. The encoded protein is CASSRTTPGQSYEQYF.

V gene TRBV27 combines with J gene TRBJ2-4; unclear D gene. There are 14 residues in the CDR3. Trimming took 6 bases from V and 1 from J, leaving 10 bases between them. The germline V gene encodes CDR1 MNHEY and CDR2 SMNVEV (reference sequence). The CDR3 DNA reads as TGTGCCAGCAGCCCTAAAATTGCCAAAAACATTCAGTACTTC. Protein product: CASSPKIAKNIQYF.

The chain has TRBV19 and TRBJ2-1, with TRBD2 as a possible D gene (5 bases). Trimming removed 9 bases from V and 0 bases from J, with 12 bases in between. This CDR3 contains 14 residues. Looked up from germline, CDR1 is LNHDA and CDR2 is SQIVND (reference sequence). CDR3 sequence reads: CASVSEGSYNEQFF. The DNA of the CDR3 is TGTGCCAGCGTTAGCGAGGGCTCCTACAATGAGCAGTTCTTC.

This clonotype was observed a few times. This CDR3 is CASAFAPREEQYF. CDR3 DNA sequence: TGTGCCAGCGCATTCGCCCCACGGGAGGAGCAGTATTTT. The chain carries TRBV6-1 and TRBJ2-3; TRBD2 agrees at 7 bases. Germline assignment: CDR1 MNHNS and CDR2 SASEGT. V shed 8 bases, J shed 11 bases, and the junction held 13 bases outside the gene matches. This CDR3 is built from 13 residues.

This clonotype occurred many times. V gene TRBV7-9 combines with J gene TRBJ2-1; D is undetermined. In germline, CDR1 is SEHNR, CDR2 FQNEAQ (reference sequence). V lost 3 bases to trimming and J lost 10 bases, with 10 bases between them. The length of the CDR3 is 12 residues. As DNA, the CDR3 is TGTGCCAGCAGCTTCGGTGACGGAGAGCAGTTCTTC. This translates into CASSFGDGEQFF.

At least ten counts were recorded for this clonotype. The chain couples TRBV19 to TRBJ2-3; TRBD2 might be the D (5 bases). This CDR3 has 15 amino acids. CDR1 and CDR2 (germline): LNHDA, SQIVND (reference sequence). Trimming stripped 6 bases from V and 6 bases from J, with 19 bases between. CDR3 nucleotides: TGTGCCAGTAGCGCCCTCCCGGACTCTGCGGATACGCAGTATTTT. This gives the protein CASSALPDSADTQYF.